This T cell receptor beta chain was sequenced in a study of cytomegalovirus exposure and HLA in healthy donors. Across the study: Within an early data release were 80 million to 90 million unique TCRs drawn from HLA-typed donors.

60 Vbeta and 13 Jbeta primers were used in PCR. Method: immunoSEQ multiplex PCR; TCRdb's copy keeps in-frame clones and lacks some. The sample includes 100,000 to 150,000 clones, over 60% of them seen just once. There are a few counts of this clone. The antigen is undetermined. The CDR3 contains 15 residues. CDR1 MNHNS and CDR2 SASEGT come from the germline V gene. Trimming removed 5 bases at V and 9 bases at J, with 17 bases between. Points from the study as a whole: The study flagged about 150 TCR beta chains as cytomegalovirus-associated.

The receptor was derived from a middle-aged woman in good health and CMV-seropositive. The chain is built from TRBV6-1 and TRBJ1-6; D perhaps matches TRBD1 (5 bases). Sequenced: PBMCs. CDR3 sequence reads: CASSNRTRNSSPLHF. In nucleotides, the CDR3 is TGTGCCAGCAGTAACCGGACACGGAATAGTTCACCCCTCCACTTT.